The 32 T cell receptor beta chains below were found in one sample sequenced in a study of blood T cell repertoires in COVID-19. Generated by immunoSEQ multiplex PCR, the TCRdb table keeps only in-frame clones and is missing some. The table shows about 170,000 clones, with roughly 80% occurring only once. Material for sequencing was PBMCs or T cells enriched from blood (not recorded which). These receptors all stem from a woman aged 50 to 65 who had recovered from COVID-19.

The chain is built from TRBV13 and TRBJ1-1; D gene unclear. CDR1 is PRHDT, CDR2 FYEKMQ, per germline (reference sequence). V was pared by 10 bases and J by 4 bases, with 19 bases between. The CDR3 length is 14 residues. The CDR3 sequence is CATPVRGASTEAFF. The CDR3 bases are TGTGCCACCCCTGTAAGAGGCGCATCCACTGAAGCTTTCTTT. Variable domain in full (rest from reference TRBV13 and TRBJ1-1): AAGVIQSPRHLIKEKRETATLKCYPIPRHDTVYWYQQGPGQDPQFLISFYEKMQSDKGSIPDRFSAQQFSDYHSELNMSSLELGDSALYFCATPVRGASTEAFFGQGTRLTVV.

The chain recombines TRBV28 with TRBJ2-7, with D perhaps TRBD1 (6 bases). The CDR3 is 12 amino acids. Germline V lookup: CDR1 MDHEN, CDR2 SYDVKM. Trimming cost V 6 bases and J 4 bases, with 10 bases left between them. CDR3 nucleotides: TGTGCCAGCAGACAGGGTCCATACGAGCAGTACGTC. Residues: CASRQGPYEQYV.

This rearrangement joins TRBV14 to TRBJ1-1; TRBD1 might be the D (5 bases). This CDR3 has 16 residues. Per germline, CDR1 SGHDN and CDR2 FVKESK. V was cut by 4 bases and J by 6 bases, with 21 bases left in between. CDR3 amino acids: CASSPRAGLTRAEAFF. The CDR3 nucleotides read TGTGCCAGCAGCCCCAGGGCCGGGCTAACAAGGGCTGAAGCTTTCTTT.

This clone was detected once. The V and J genes are TRBV6-5 and TRBJ1-5, with 8 bases that match TRBD1. The CDR3 extends over 15 amino acids. Losses at the gene ends were 5 bases for V and 4 bases for J; bases not matched to a gene: 7. Germline V gives CDR1 MNHEY, CDR2 SVGAGI. The CDR3 coding sequence is TGTGCCAGCAGTCCTGACAGGGGAGAGAATCAGCCCCAGCATTTT. As protein: CASSPDRGENQPQHF.

The chain uses TRBV5-5 and TRBJ2-7; D may be TRBD1 (5 bases). The CDR3 is 13 residues long. Germline V gives CDR1 SGHKS, CDR2 YYEKEE (reference sequence). Trimming shortened V by 0 bases and J by 5 bases, and 9 bases separated the two germline ends. The CDR3 spells CASSLVVGHEQYV. For the CDR3, the DNA is TGTGCCAGCAGCTTGGTCGTGGGGCACGAGCAGTACGTC.

This chain connects TRBV6-6 to TRBJ2-1; TRBD2 aligns across 8 bases. V gave up 3 bases and J gave up 10 bases; unmatched junction bases: 2. This CDR3 has 12 residues. CDR1 and CDR2 from the germline V gene are MNHNY and SVGAGI (reference sequence). The CDR3 loop is CASSYSGAEQFF. In DNA, the CDR3 is TGTGCCAGCAGTTATAGCGGGGCCGAGCAGTTCTTC.

The chain combines TRBV18 with TRBJ2-5; D gene ambiguous. V lost 9 bases, J lost 5 bases, and 13 bases lay in between. The CDR3 loop spans 12 amino acids. Germline lookup yields CDR1 KGHSH and CDR2 LQKENI. The CDR3 DNA is TGTGCCAGTCAAGGTGAGGCGGAGACCCAGTACTTC. It specifies CASQGEAETQYF.

This sequence joins TRBV6-4 and TRBJ2-3; a possible D gene is TRBD2 (6 bases). V lost 5 bases, J lost 3 bases, and 15 bases lay in between. Germline CDR1 and CDR2: MRHNA and SNTAGT. This CDR3 has 15 residues. CDR3 nucleotide sequence: TGTGCCAGCAGTCCCTCCGGGACTGCTACAGATACGCAGTATTTT. This codes for CASSPSGTATDTQYF.

The rearrangement joins TRBV11-2 to TRBJ2-5, with D hard to call. Trimming stripped 3 bases from V and 1 base from J, with 9 bases between. This CDR3 region has 14 residues. Looked up from germline, CDR1 is SGHAT and CDR2 is FQNNGV. The CDR3 sequence: CASSFSSPQETQYF. For the CDR3, the DNA is TGTGCCAGCAGCTTTTCTTCCCCCCAAGAGACCCAGTACTTC.

This clone was counted ten times or more. The rearrangement joins TRBV5-1 to TRBJ1-5; 7 nucleotides agree with TRBD1. Germline CDR1 SGHRS, CDR2 YFSETQ. With V trimmed by 4 bases and J by 7 bases, 8 bases remained unmatched. There are 14 residues in the CDR3. CDR3 protein: CASSIGTAGQPQHF. For the CDR3, the DNA is TGCGCCAGCAGCATAGGGACAGCAGGACAGCCCCAGCATTTT.

This chain connects TRBV4-2 to TRBJ1-3; 7 bases match TRBD1. The J segment lost 9 bases and the V segment lost 4 bases, leaving 12 bases of the junction unmatched. This CDR3 region has 15 residues. CDR1 and CDR2 from the germline V gene are LGHNA and YNFKEQ. DNA of the CDR3: TGTGCCAGCAGCCCCGCCGACAGGGACCGGAGCACCATATATTTT. Its translation is CASSPADRDRSTIYF.

The table lists this clone with a few counts. The gene calls are TRBV20-1 and TRBJ2-1; D is unresolved. The length of the CDR3 is 11 residues. In germline, CDR1 is DFQATT, CDR2 SNEGSKA (reference sequence). V lost 5 bases to trimming and J lost 8 bases, with 10 bases between them. Written as DNA, the CDR3 is TGCAGTGCTTCCCGTACATATGAGCAGTTCTTC. It translates to CSASRTYEQFF.

The CDR3 spells CASSILQGATGLAQHF. The CDR3 bases are TGTGCCAGTAGTATACTCCAGGGGGCCACCGGGTTGGCCCAGCATTTT. The chain uses TRBV19 and TRBJ1-5; TRBD1 agrees at 8 bases. The germline V gene encodes CDR1 LNHDA and CDR2 SQIVND (reference sequence). With V trimmed by 2 bases and J by 11 bases, 14 bases remained unmatched. The CDR3 loop spans 16 amino acids.

The genes are TRBV28 and TRBJ1-4, with D tentatively TRBD1 (5 bases). Germline values: CDR1 MDHEN, CDR2 SYDVKM. The V gene lost 5 bases and the J gene lost 10 bases, with 26 bases spanning the gap. The CDR3 totals 17 residues. The CDR3 region is CASSEALVAGLVGKLFF. As DNA, the CDR3 is TGTGCCAGCAGTGAGGCCTTGGTCGCAGGGCTGGTGGGAAAACTGTTTTTT.

This sequence joins TRBV15 and TRBJ2-1; 9 nucleotides match TRBD2. J lost 9 bases, V lost 0 bases, and 3 bases had no gene match. The germline V gene encodes CDR1 LNHNV and CDR2 YYDKDF (reference sequence). This CDR3 region has 14 residues. As DNA, the CDR3 is TGTGCCACCAGCAGAGAACTAGCGGGTTTTGAGCAGTTCTTC. This sequence encodes CATSRELAGFEQFF. The full variable domain, its missing parts supplied by reference TRBV15 and TRBJ2-1, is DAMVIQNPRYQVTQFGKPVTLSCSQTLNHNVMYWYQQKSSQAPKLLFHYYDKDFNNEADTPDNFQSRRPNTSFCFLDIRSPGLGDTAMYLCATSRELAGFEQFFGPGTRLTVL.

The chain couples TRBV4-1 to TRBJ2-7, with a weak D call TRBD2 (6 bases). The CDR3 consists of 13 residues. Germline assignment: CDR1 MGHRA and CDR2 YSYEKL. V was trimmed by 10 bases and J by 3 bases, leaving 16 bases between them. In DNA form, the CDR3 reads TGCGCCATCGGACGACTAGAAATCTACGAGCAGTACGTC. Protein: CAIGRLEIYEQYV.

The chain couples TRBV6-5 to TRBJ2-1; 9 nucleotides align to TRBD1. The V gene's germline CDR1 is MNHEY and CDR2 SVGAGI. V shed 2 bases and J 10 bases; nucleotides not matched to a gene: 9. The CDR3 length is 15 residues. In DNA, the CDR3 is TGTGCCAGCAGTTACGGGACAGGGACCGTCGAGGAGCAGTTCTTC. Translated: CASSYGTGTVEEQFF.

The chain is built from TRBV30 and TRBJ2-5, with D perhaps matching TRBD1 (5 bases). The germline CDR1 and CDR2 sequences are GTSNPN and SVGIG (reference sequence). The CDR3 is made up of 11 amino acids. V lost 1 base to trimming and J lost 8 bases, with 8 bases between them. The chain's CDR3 is CAWSADRTQYF. CDR3 DNA sequence: TGTGCCTGGAGTGCCGACAGAACCCAGTACTTC.

This clone showed up just a few times. The chain employs TRBV13 and TRBJ1-6; D not certain. The length of the CDR3 is 14 residues. Germline CDR1 is PRHDT and CDR2 is FYEKMQ (reference sequence). Deletions cut 3 bases from V and 0 bases from J, with 3 bases between. As DNA, the CDR3 is TGTGCCAGCAGCTTCAGCTCCTATAATTCACCCCTCCACTTT. It specifies CASSFSSYNSPLHF.

The chain joins TRBV7-9 to TRBJ2-3; 10 nucleotides align to TRBD2. After removal of 7 bases from V and 1 base from J, the junction contained 5 bases not matched to a gene. Germline loops: CDR1 SEHNR, CDR2 FQNEAQ (reference sequence). The CDR3 spans 15 residues. DNA for the CDR3: TGTGCCAGCACCATCGGGACTAGCGGCACAGATACGCAGTATTTT. Its protein is CASTIGTSGTDTQYF.

This rearrangement joins TRBV7-9 to TRBJ1-1, with no clear D. The CDR3 has 12 residues. Trimming stripped 1 base from V and 8 bases from J, with 8 bases between. Germline V gives CDR1 SEHNR, CDR2 FQNEAQ (reference sequence). As DNA, the CDR3 is TGTGCCAGCAGCTTAGGCTACCCCGAAGCTTTCTTT. Translation: CASSLGYPEAFF.

The chain uses TRBV5-8 and TRBJ2-5, with a tentative D call TRBD2 (6 bases). The length of the CDR3 is 14 residues. V was cut by 2 bases and J by 1 base, with 9 bases left in between. Germline-derived CDR1 and CDR2 are SGHTS and YDEGEE. The CDR3 loop reads CASSFPGSQETQYF. CDR3 DNA sequence: TGTGCCAGCAGCTTCCCCGGGAGCCAAGAGACCCAGTACTTC.

CDR3 DNA sequence: TGTGCCAAAACGGGGACAGGGGATAATTCACCCCTCCACTTT. Its translation: CAKTGTGDNSPLHF. This chain uses TRBV3-1 (or the pseudogene TRBV3-2) with TRBJ1-6; 10 bases fit TRBD1. V shed 10 bases and J 5 bases; nucleotides not matched to a gene: 5. CDR1 is LGHDT, CDR2 YNNKEL, per germline (reference sequence). The CDR3 loop spans 14 amino acids.

The V gene is TRBV6-5, the J gene TRBJ2-7, with 10 positions matching TRBD1. Germline CDR1 is MNHEY and CDR2 is SVGAGI. With V trimmed by 7 bases and J by 3 bases, 6 bases remained unmatched. CDR3 length: 14 amino acids. CDR3 loop: CASTRQGANYEQYV. The CDR3 nucleotides are TGTGCCAGCACTAGACAGGGGGCCAACTACGAGCAGTACGTC.

The chain joins TRBV3-1 (or the pseudogene TRBV3-2) to TRBJ1-3; possible D gene TRBD1, 5 bases. V dropped 4 bases and J dropped 2 bases, with 9 bases sitting between them. The germline gives CDR1 LGHDT, CDR2 YNNKEL (reference sequence). This CDR3 is built from 14 residues. Here the CDR3 reads CASSRKGAGNTIYF. In nucleotides, the CDR3 is TGTGCCAGCAGCCGGAAAGGGGCTGGAAACACCATATATTTT.

This rearrangement joins TRBV30 to TRBJ1-2, with TRBD1 as a possible D gene (6 bases). CDR3 length: 11 residues. Germline V gene data show CDR1 as GTSNPN and CDR2 as SVGIG (reference sequence). The V end lost 7 bases, the J end lost 6 bases, and 12 bases lay between the germline ends. DNA of the CDR3: TGTGCCTCTGACAGGTCTGATGGCTACACCTTC. It encodes CASDRSDGYTF.

This rearrangement joins TRBV3-1 (or the pseudogene TRBV3-2) to TRBJ2-1; the D gene is possibly TRBD2 (7 bases). The germline gives CDR1 LGHDT, CDR2 YNNKEL (reference sequence). The CDR3 has 18 amino acids. Trimming stripped 0 bases from V and 7 bases from J, with 22 bases between. CDR3 amino acids: CASSQDRWGGGSRNEQFF. Written as DNA, the CDR3 is TGTGCCAGCAGCCAAGATCGATGGGGGGGCGGGAGTAGAAATGAGCAGTTCTTC.

V usage is TRBV6-5 and J usage is TRBJ2-1, with 7 bases that match TRBD1. This CDR3 comprises 15 residues. The germline V gene encodes CDR1 MNHEY and CDR2 SVGAGI. After removal of 5 bases from V and 10 bases from J, the junction contained 14 bases not matched to a gene. CDR3 region: CASSILKGAVGEQFF. CDR3 DNA: TGTGCCAGCAGTATCCTAAAGGGGGCAGTTGGCGAGCAGTTCTTC.

The chain couples TRBV19 to TRBJ1-1; a possible D gene is TRBD1 (6 bases). The CDR3 contains 14 residues. The V gene's germline CDR1 is LNHDA and CDR2 SQIVND (reference sequence). Trimming left V 3 bases short and J 4 bases short, with 12 bases between. The CDR3 loop is CASSIQGSSTEAFF. CDR3 DNA: TGTGCCAGTAGTATTCAGGGGAGTTCCACTGAAGCTTTCTTT.

The chain couples TRBV7-9 to TRBJ2-3; D is possibly TRBD2 (7 bases). The germline gives CDR1 SEHNR, CDR2 FQNEAQ (reference sequence). The length of the CDR3 is 15 residues. The V end lost 1 base, the J end lost 6 bases, and 14 bases lay between the germline ends. The CDR3 sequence is CASSLGGGARDTQYF. Here the CDR3 DNA reads TGTGCCAGCAGCTTAGGTGGGGGGGCTCGGGATACGCAGTATTTT. Complete variable domain (other parts from reference TRBV7-9 and TRBJ2-3): DTGVSQNPRHKITKRGQNVTFRCDPISEHNRLYWYRQTLGQGPEFLTYFQNEAQLEKSRLLSDRFSAERPKGSFSTLEIQRTEQGDSAMYLCASSLGGGARDTQYFGPGTRLTVL.

Concerning this clone itself: Within the sample, other DNA sequences also encode this same CDR3. This rearrangement joins TRBV3-1 (or the pseudogene TRBV3-2) to TRBJ1-1; 8 bases align to TRBD1. Looked up from germline, CDR1 is LGHDT and CDR2 is YNNKEL (reference sequence). This CDR3 spans 14 amino acids. With V trimmed by 4 bases and J by 1 base, 2 bases remained unmatched. CDR3 DNA: TGTGCCAGCAGCCGTGGGACAGGGAACACTGAAGCTTTCTTT. Its translation is CASSRGTGNTEAFF.

The rearrangement links TRBV9 to TRBJ1-1; D is perhaps TRBD1 (5 bases). The CDR3 runs 15 residues. Germline V lookup: CDR1 SGDLS, CDR2 YYNGEE. Trimming shortened V by 1 base and J by 2 bases, and 12 bases separated the two germline ends. DNA of the CDR3: TGTGCCAGCAGCGTAATTTGGGGGGGAAACACTGAAGCTTTCTTT. This sequence encodes CASSVIWGGNTEAFF.